The 24 T cell receptor beta chains given below trace back to one sample, sequenced in a study of identifying expanded T cells in peripheral blood. Repertoires were generated with immunoSEQ multiplex PCR, while TCRdb's copy carries only in-frame clones and drops some. Among under 90,000 clones listed, approximately 90% were seen once. Sequencing was carried out using blood. The receptors originated from a person aged 18-69 years in good health.

This clone was picked up one time. The chain carries TRBV7-9 and TRBJ2-6; D is undetermined. CDR3 size: 15 residues. Trimming took off 3 bases at V and 0 bases at J, with 6 bases between the two ends. Per germline, CDR1 SEHNR and CDR2 FQNEAQ (reference sequence). The CDR3 here is CASSLTYSGANVLTF. The CDR3 nucleotides read TGTGCCAGCAGCTTGACTTACTCTGGGGCCAACGTCCTGACTTTC. The whole variable domain, filled in from reference TRBV7-9 and TRBJ2-6, reads DTGVSQNPRHKITKRGQNVTFRCDPISEHNRLYWYRQTLGQGPEFLTYFQNEAQLEKSRLLSDRFSAERPKGSFSTLEIQRTEQGDSAMYLCASSLTYSGANVLTFGAGSRLTVL.

Remarks on this clone: The junction shows a germline mismatch at one end, possibly a read error. The DNA for the CDR3 is TGTGCCAGCAGCATAGGGGACAGCTCCTACGAGCAGTACTTC. It translates to CASSIGDSSYEQYF. The rearrangement links TRBV13 to TRBJ2-7; 7 positions match TRBD1. Germline values: CDR1 PRHDT, CDR2 FYEKMQ (reference sequence). This CDR3 spans 14 amino acids.

The chain links TRBV21-1 to TRBJ1-5; the table's D call, TRBD1, was not checked against the DNA. TRBV21-1 is a known pseudogene. This CDR3 has 16 amino acids. This CDR3 reads CASSARDRERDQPQHF. The DNA of the CDR3 is TGTGCCAGCAGCGCCCGAGACAGGGAAAGGGACCAGCCCCAGCATTTT.

Notes on this clone: Germline and junction disagree at one end, which may indicate a read error. The chain joins TRBV4-1 to TRBJ2-7; 8 bases are a match to TRBD2. Germline V gene lookup returns CDR1 MGHRA and CDR2 YSYEKL. The CDR3 is 13 amino acids. The CDR3 DNA sequence: TGCGCCAGCAGCCAAGATCCGGCGGGGACTAGAGCATTC. Amino acid sequence: CASSQDPAGTRAF.

V usage is TRBV5-5 and J usage is TRBJ2-5, with no clear D. In germline, CDR1 is SGHKS, CDR2 YYEKEE (reference sequence). V lost 2 bases and J lost 5, with 13 bases in between. The CDR3 sequence is 14 residues long. The CDR3 protein is CASSFRLVLETQYF. The CDR3 coding sequence is TGTGCCAGCAGCTTCAGGCTCGTTTTGGAGACCCAGTACTTC.

The rearrangement links TRBV29-1 to TRBJ2-2; perhaps TRBD2 as D (6 bases). V was pared by 7 bases and J by 2 bases, with 17 bases between. Germline loops: CDR1 SQVTM, CDR2 ANQGSEA. CDR3 size: 15 residues. The DNA of the CDR3 is TGCAGCGGGCCTTTGACTAGACAAAACACCGGGGAGCTGTTTTTT. Residues: CSGPLTRQNTGELFF.

The V gene is TRBV5-1, the J gene TRBJ2-3; the D call may be TRBD1 or TRBD2 (5 bases each). There are 14 residues in the CDR3. Per the germline V gene, CDR1 is SGHRS and CDR2 is YFSETQ. V shed 1 base and J shed 6 bases, with 12 bases lying between them. DNA of the CDR3: TGCGCCAGCAGCTTGTCAGGGCGGAGGGATACGCAGTATTTT. Translated, it gives CASSLSGRRDTQYF.

This sequence joins TRBV7-2 and TRBJ2-1, with D possibly TRBD2 on 5 matching bases. V lost 5 bases and J lost 7, with 15 bases in between. This CDR3 has 14 amino acids. Per the germline V gene, CDR1 is SGHTA and CDR2 is FQGNSA. CDR3 amino acids: CASSKDYPTNEQFF. The CDR3 DNA reads TGTGCCAGCAGCAAAGACTACCCCACAAATGAGCAGTTCTTC. The variable domain in full, with the rest retrieved from reference TRBV7-2 and TRBJ2-1, is GAGVSQSPSNKVTEKGKDVELRCDPISGHTALYWYRQSLGQGLEFLIYFQGNSAPDKSGLPSDRFSAERTGGSVSTLTIQRTQQEDSAVYLCASSKDYPTNEQFFGPGTRLTVL.

V usage is TRBV7-2 and J usage is TRBJ2-5; 11 bases align to TRBD2. CDR1 SGHTA and CDR2 FQGNSA come from the germline V gene. The CDR3 has 13 amino acids. V lost 0 bases, J lost 10 bases, and 1 base stayed unmatched. CDR3 in DNA: TGTGCCAGCAGCTTAGCGGGACTAGCGGTCCAGTACTTC. This encodes CASSLAGLAVQYF.

The rearrangement links TRBV5-5 to TRBJ1-1; D remains unclear. V lost 1 base, J lost 1 base, and 14 bases lay in between. Germline loops: CDR1 SGHKS, CDR2 YYEKEE (reference sequence). CDR3 length equals 16 residues. For the CDR3, the DNA is TGTGCCAGCAGCTTGTACTCGGGGTCGGGGAACACTGAAGCTTTCTTT. Protein sequence: CASSLYSGSGNTEAFF.

The chain recombines TRBV7-9 with TRBJ1-4; the D gene is possibly TRBD1 (5 bases). This CDR3 spans 15 amino acids. The V gene's germline CDR1 is SEHNR and CDR2 FQNEAQ (reference sequence). Between the trimmed V and J ends, which lost 2 bases and 6 bases, there was a span of 13 bases. CDR3 amino acids: CASSLRGEIDEKLFF. The CDR3, as DNA: TGTGCCAGCAGCTTACGGGGGGAAATCGATGAAAAACTGTTTTTT.

The genes are TRBV7-2 and TRBJ2-2; 8 bases are shared with TRBD2. CDR3 length: 16 amino acids. Germline trimming cut 5 bases from V and 3 bases from J; bases unmatched to any gene: 8. In germline, CDR1 is SGHTA, CDR2 FQGNSA. In DNA, the CDR3 is TGTGCCAGCAGCCAATACGCCGGGAGGGACACCGGGGAGCTGTTTTTT. Amino acid sequence: CASSQYAGRDTGELFF.

This rearrangement joins TRBV7-9 to TRBJ1-1; a possible D gene is TRBD1 (5 bases). Per the germline V gene, CDR1 is SEHNR and CDR2 is FQNEAQ (reference sequence). Trimming removed 5 bases at V and 8 bases at J, with 21 bases between. The CDR3 is 15 amino acids. This chain's CDR3 is CASSPVMGGVKEAFF. The CDR3 DNA sequence: TGTGCCAGCAGCCCGGTTATGGGGGGGGTAAAAGAAGCTTTCTTT.

The V call is TRBV18, the J call TRBJ2-2; unclear D gene. Germline V gene lookup returns CDR1 KGHSH and CDR2 LQKENI. This CDR3 spans 16 amino acids. V dropped 3 bases and J dropped 0 bases, with 11 bases sitting between them. The CDR3 DNA is TGTGCCAGCTCACCTCCGGCAGCCGCGAACACCGGGGAGCTGTTTTTT. As protein: CASSPPAAANTGELFF.

CDR3 sequence (DNA): TGTGCCAGCAGTTTGCCCGCCGGGACAGGGAACTATGGCTACACCTTC. This gives the protein CASSLPAGTGNYGYTF. The chain carries TRBV28 and TRBJ1-2, with TRBD1 identical over 9 bases. Germline V lookup: CDR1 MDHEN, CDR2 SYDVKM. With 3 bases clipped from V and 2 bases from J, the junction kept 7 bases outside the gene matches. The CDR3 totals 16 residues.

The V and J genes are TRBV6-6 and TRBJ2-2; D possibly corresponds to TRBD1 (6 bases). The CDR3 sequence is 13 residues long. Per the germline V gene, CDR1 is MNHNY and CDR2 is SVGAGI (reference sequence). Trimming cost V 8 bases and J 5 bases, with 12 bases left between them. In DNA, the CDR3 is TGTGCCAGCCATTCCCAGGGGACCGGGGAGCTGTTTTTT. This encodes CASHSQGTGELFF.

The genes are TRBV9 and TRBJ2-3; D is unclear. The CDR3 length is 14 residues. Germline V gene sequence: CDR1 SGDLS, CDR2 YYNGEE. Deletions cut 2 bases from V and 4 bases from J, with 11 bases between. The CDR3 is CASSVRTVSDTQYF. For the CDR3, the DNA is TGTGCCAGCAGCGTCCGGACGGTGTCAGATACGCAGTATTTT. The entire variable domain, with the rest obtained from reference TRBV9 and TRBJ2-3, is as follows: DSGVTQTPKHLITATGQRVTLRCSPRSGDLSVYWYQQSLDQGLQFLIQYYNGEERAKGNILERFSAQQFPDLHSELNLSSLELGDSALYFCASSVRTVSDTQYFGPGTRLTVL.

V gene TRBV7-9 combines with J gene TRBJ2-7; possibly TRBD2 for D (6 bases). Trimming removed 2 bases at V and 7 bases at J, with 15 bases between. The CDR3 covers 14 residues. From germline, CDR1 is SEHNR and CDR2 FQNEAQ (reference sequence). The CDR3 is CASSLPGLEREQYF. The CDR3 DNA follows: TGTGCCAGCAGCTTACCGGGACTGGAACGGGAGCAGTACTTC.

The CDR3 coding sequence is TGCGCCAGCAGCCAAGTTTGGGGGCCCTTGGACAATGAGCAGTTCTTC. Its translation is CASSQVWGPLDNEQFF. The chain carries TRBV4-3 and TRBJ2-1; D might be TRBD1 (6 bases). V was trimmed by 1 base and J by 5 bases, leaving 15 bases between them. The CDR3 consists of 16 residues. Germline lookup yields CDR1 LGHNA and CDR2 YSLEER.

CDR3 sequence reads: CASRLAGAQTQYF. Written as DNA, the CDR3 is TGTGCCAGCAGACTAGCGGGGGCGCAGACCCAGTACTTC. The chain employs TRBV7-2 and TRBJ2-5; 11 nucleotides match TRBD2. Germline CDR1 reads SGHTA; CDR2 reads FQGNSA. There are 13 residues in the CDR3. Trimming at V came to 6 bases and at J to 6 bases, leaving 3 bases not matched to a gene.

CDR3 sequence (DNA): TGTGCCAGCAGTTTATTTGGGGGAGAGAACACCGGGGAGCTGTTTTTT. This sequence encodes CASSLFGGENTGELFF. V gene TRBV27 combines with J gene TRBJ2-2, with D possibly being TRBD1 or TRBD2 (5 bases each). Germline CDR1 is MNHEY and CDR2 is SMNVEV (reference sequence). This CDR3 region has 16 residues. Trimming removed 1 base at V and 1 base at J, with 10 bases between.

This clone was observed once. V usage is TRBV6-5 and J usage is TRBJ2-5; perhaps D is TRBD1 or TRBD2 (7 bases each). V was pared by 5 bases and J by 1 base, with 11 bases between. Germline loops: CDR1 MNHEY, CDR2 SVGAGI. There are 14 residues in the CDR3. CDR3 amino acids: CASSPRGGQETQYF. The CDR3, as DNA: TGTGCCAGCAGTCCCAGGGGGGGCCAAGAGACCCAGTACTTC.

The genes are TRBV29-1 and TRBJ2-1; TRBD1 is a possible D gene (6 bases). The CDR3 is 15 amino acids. Germline V gives CDR1 SQVTM, CDR2 ANQGSEA. The ends were cut back, 3 bases at V and 8 bases at J, with 20 bases in the middle. CDR3 in amino acids: CSVDPARGPMDEQFF. The CDR3 bases are TGCAGCGTTGATCCCGCCAGGGGCCCGATGGATGAGCAGTTCTTC.

Only a few counts were recorded for this clone. V gene TRBV2 combines with J gene TRBJ1-3, with D unresolved. Germline V gene lookup returns CDR1 SNHLY and CDR2 FYNNEI. The length of the CDR3 is 14 residues. The ends were cut back, 4 bases at V and 1 base at J, with 8 bases in the middle. As DNA, the CDR3 is TGTGCCAGCAGTGGAGAAGGGTCTGGAAACACCATATATTTT. It translates to CASSGEGSGNTIYF.